Reported below is one T cell receptor (beta chain). There is no known antigen for this receptor. The input lacks base qualities; no much larger clone sits a single base away. The CDR3 contains 15 residues, cysteine and phenylalanine counted. The retained sequence is limited to the CDR3, 45 bases, with the frame set at the first base. The junction shows trimming of 6 bases on V and 4 bases on J, and the gene matches do not reach 11 bases of it. CDR1 and CDR2 were assigned from the germline V gene as MGHRA and YSYEKL. The trial excluded patients who had a history of autoimmune disease or who were on systemic immunosuppression. Peripheral blood for TCR sequencing was drawn from every dose cohort at baseline, at cycle 4 day 1 and at cycle 7 day 1. The samples were drawn from a first-in-human, open-label, multicenter phase I dose-escalation trial of ivuxolimab. Adults with locally advanced or metastatic melanoma, renal cell carcinoma, hepatocellular carcinoma or head and neck squamous cell carcinoma were enrolled in the trial. Before TCR sequencing, CD4+ and CD8+ T cells were separately sorted from peripheral blood.

This sample is drawn from a study of OX40 agonist ivuxolimab in advanced cancers. Background for the entire study: Ivuxolimab, which targeted the costimulatory receptor OX40 (CD134), was an agonistic, fully human IgG2 monoclonal antibody. Intravenous ivuxolimab was administered to patients every 2 weeks at six dose levels: 0.01, 0.1, 0.3, 1.5, 3 and 10 mg/kg. Of the 50 to 55 dose-escalation patients, hepatocellular carcinoma was present in around 20, melanoma in around 15, renal cell carcinoma in 9 and head and neck cancer in 9. The dose-escalation cohort was about 83% male with a mean age of about 58 years, ranging from 23 to 79. Patients were allowed to have had prior anti-PD-1, anti-PD-L1 or anti-CTLA-4 therapy, and around 40% of the dose-escalation patients had previously received checkpoint inhibitors. Three dose-escalation patients achieved partial responses, one with hepatocellular carcinoma and two with cutaneous melanoma. The purpose of peripheral TCRbeta sequencing was to test whether ivuxolimab changed TCR sequence diversity and led to clonal T-cell expansion. The paper covers the monotherapy dose-escalation part of the phase I ivuxolimab trial, which included N of about 51 patients. Overall results and qualifications from the work: After ivuxolimab, expanded clones were on average more numerous among CD8+ T cells than among CD4+ T cells. In the 0.1-3.0 mg/kg groups, partial responders were among the patients with the lowest normalized peripheral clonal expansion, particularly in CD8+ T cells. At doses of 0.1 to 3.0 mg/kg, clonal expansion of both CD4+ and CD8+ blood T cells was observed from baseline to week 6. Low levels of normalized T-cell clonal expansion were also shown by some nonresponding patients. The antigen specificity of the clonally expanded peripheral T cells was not determined.

Genomic DNA was isolated from the sorted cells so that the TCRbeta CDR3 region could be sequenced. The immunoSEQ Assay was used to sequence the TCRbeta CDR3 regions. TCRdb mirrors the immuneACCESS table, restricted to in-frame sequences. Some clones are absent from its copies; in checked studies, under half trace to an unresolved V gene, and the reason for the others is unknown. This sample comprises under 20,000 clones, over 80% of them detected only once. The top ten hold 25% to 35% of the sample. The specimen was CD4+ or CD8+ T cells sorted from blood, collected in a trial of the OX40 agonist ivuxolimab. The V and J genes are TRBV4-1 and TRBJ2-7; a stretch of 8 junction bases matches TRBD1. This TCR derives from an adult with an advanced solid tumor such as melanoma, head and neck, liver or kidney cancer. The DNA reads as follows: TGCGCCAGCAGTCGCACAGGGGGTATTTGGTACGAGCAGTACTTC. Its protein product is CASSRTGGIWYEQYF.